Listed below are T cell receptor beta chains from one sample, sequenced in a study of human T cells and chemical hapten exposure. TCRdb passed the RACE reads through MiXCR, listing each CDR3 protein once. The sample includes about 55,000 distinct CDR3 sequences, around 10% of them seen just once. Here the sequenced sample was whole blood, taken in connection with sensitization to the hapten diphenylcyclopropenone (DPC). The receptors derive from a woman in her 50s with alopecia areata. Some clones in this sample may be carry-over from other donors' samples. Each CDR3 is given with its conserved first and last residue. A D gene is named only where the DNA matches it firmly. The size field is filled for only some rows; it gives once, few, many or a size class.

CDR3 protein: CASSAQGLLYNSPLHF
CDR3 DNA: TGTGCCAGCAGCGCCCAGGGCTTGCTCTATAATTCACCCCTCCACTTT
J gene: TRBJ1-6
V gene: TRBV7-2
clone size: .
D gene: .
CDR3 length: 16

CDR3 protein: CASSSARQNTEAFF
CDR3 DNA: TGTGCCAGCAGCTCCGCCCGGCAGAACACTGAAGCTTTCTTT
J gene: TRBJ1-1
V gene: TRBV7-2
clone size: many
D gene: .
CDR3 length: 14

CDR3 protein: CASSYSSGVPDYEQYF
CDR3 DNA: TGTGCCAGCAGTTACTCGAGTGGAGTCCCTGACTACGAGCAGTACTTC
J gene: TRBJ2-7
V gene: TRBV6-5
clone size: many
D gene: .
CDR3 length: 16

CDR3 protein: CASSWSGANVLTF
CDR3 DNA: TGTGCCAGCTCCTGGTCTGGGGCCAACGTCCTGACTTTC
J gene: TRBJ2-6
V gene: TRBV6-1
clone size: many
D gene: .
CDR3 length: 13

CDR3 protein: CSVVTSGGQYF
CDR3 DNA: TGCAGCGTTGTAACTAGCGGGGGGCAGTACTTC
J gene: TRBJ2-7
V gene: TRBV29-1
clone size: many
D gene: TRBD2
CDR3 length: 11

CDR3 protein: CASSTGPNNQPQHF
CDR3 DNA: TGTGCCAGCAGTACAGGGCCCAACAATCAGCCCCAGCATTTT
J gene: TRBJ1-5
V gene: TRBV9
clone size: many
D gene: .
CDR3 length: 14

CDR3 protein: CSPLSGNEQFF
CDR3 DNA: TGCAGCCCCCTATCTGGGAATGAGCAGTTCTTC
J gene: TRBJ2-1
V gene: TRBV29-1
clone size: .
D gene: .
CDR3 length: 11

CDR3 protein: CASSPGRPNSPLHF
CDR3 DNA: TGTGCCAGCAGTCCAGGACGCCCTAATTCACCCCTCCACTTT
J gene: TRBJ1-6
V gene: TRBV27
clone size: many
D gene: .
CDR3 length: 14

CDR3 protein: CASRIPGLAYEQYF
CDR3 DNA: TGTGCCAGCCGAATTCCGGGACTAGCCTACGAGCAGTACTTC
J gene: TRBJ2-7
V gene: TRBV28
clone size: many
D gene: TRBD2
CDR3 length: 14

CDR3 protein: CASSLLAGSQPQHF
CDR3 DNA: TGTGCCAGCAGTTTACTGGCAGGGAGTCAGCCCCAGCATTTT
J gene: TRBJ1-5
V gene: TRBV12-3/TRBV12-4
clone size: few
D gene: .
CDR3 length: 14

CDR3 protein: CASSPDGVDIGELFF
CDR3 DNA: TGTGCCAGCAGCCCAGACGGGGTGGATATCGGGGAGCTGTTTTTT
J gene: TRBJ2-2
V gene: TRBV6-6
clone size: .
D gene: .
CDR3 length: 15

CDR3 protein: CASSAGIGGYTF
CDR3 DNA: TGTGCCAGCAGTGCCGGGATCGGGGGCTACACCTTC
J gene: TRBJ1-2
V gene: TRBV28
clone size: many
D gene: .
CDR3 length: 12

CDR3 protein: CASSQDLVRAAFF
CDR3 DNA: TGCGCCAGCAGCCAAGATCTCGTCAGGGCAGCTTTCTTT
J gene: TRBJ1-1
V gene: TRBV4-1
clone size: .
D gene: .
CDR3 length: 13

CDR3 protein: CASSQSHVWSTEAFF
CDR3 DNA: TGTGCCAGCAGCCAATCGCATGTTTGGTCCACTGAAGCTTTCTTT
J gene: TRBJ1-1
V gene: TRBV3-1
clone size: many
D gene: .
CDR3 length: 15

CDR3 protein: CASSSRGTGANYGYTF
CDR3 DNA: TGTGCCAGCAGCTCCCGCGGGACAGGGGCTAACTATGGCTACACCTTC
J gene: TRBJ1-2
V gene: TRBV9
clone size: many
D gene: TRBD1
CDR3 length: 16

CDR3 protein: CASSHGVAADTQYF
CDR3 DNA: TGCGCCAGCAGTCACGGCGTTGCGGCAGATACGCAGTATTTT
J gene: TRBJ2-3
V gene: TRBV10-1
clone size: few
D gene: .
CDR3 length: 14

CDR3 protein: CASSPRPFSGAAYEQYF
CDR3 DNA: TGTGCCAGCAGTCCTCGCCCCTTTAGCGGGGCGGCCTACGAGCAGTACTTC
J gene: TRBJ2-7
V gene: TRBV28
clone size: few
D gene: TRBD2
CDR3 length: 17

CDR3 protein: CASSLGLAGGGDTQYF
CDR3 DNA: TGTGCCAGCTCCCTGGGACTAGCGGGAGGAGGCGATACGCAGTATTTT
J gene: TRBJ2-3
V gene: TRBV18
clone size: few
D gene: TRBD2
CDR3 length: 16

CDR3 protein: CASSWTSYKLVKSSYNEQFF
CDR3 DNA: TGCGCCAGCAGCTGGACTAGTTATAAACTTGTTAAAAGCTCCTACAATGAGCAGTTCTTC
J gene: TRBJ2-1
V gene: TRBV5-1
clone size: few
D gene: TRBD2
CDR3 length: 20

CDR3 protein: CASSFMDRGAFF
CDR3 DNA: TGTGCCAGCAGTTTTATGGACAGGGGAGCTTTCTTT
J gene: TRBJ1-1
V gene: TRBV28
clone size: .
D gene: TRBD1
CDR3 length: 12

CDR3 protein: CANSWAGRSGRPQHF
CDR3 DNA: TGTGCCAACTCCTGGGCAGGTCGCTCGGGTCGGCCCCAGCATTTT
J gene: TRBJ1-5
V gene: TRBV6-2/TRBV6-3
clone size: many
D gene: .
CDR3 length: 15

CDR3 protein: CAISETESYEQYF
CDR3 DNA: TGTGCCATCAGTGAGACCGAGTCCTACGAGCAGTACTTC
J gene: TRBJ2-7
V gene: TRBV10-3
clone size: many
D gene: .
CDR3 length: 13

CDR3 protein: CASSPPASSTDTQYF
CDR3 DNA: TGTGCCAGCTCACCACCGGCCAGCAGCACAGATACGCAGTATTTT
J gene: TRBJ2-3
V gene: TRBV18
clone size: .
D gene: .
CDR3 length: 15

CDR3 protein: CASSSGTRGKEDYEQYF
CDR3 DNA: TGTGCCAGCTCCTCGGGGACCAGGGGAAAGGAAGACTACGAGCAGTACTTC
J gene: TRBJ2-7
V gene: TRBV7-9
clone size: many
D gene: .
CDR3 length: 17

CDR3 protein: CASTSGAADTQYF
CDR3 DNA: TGTGCCAGCACGAGCGGGGCTGCAGATACGCAGTATTTT
J gene: TRBJ2-3
V gene: TRBV28
clone size: .
D gene: TRBD2
CDR3 length: 13

CDR3 protein: CASSQGTGRRETQYF
CDR3 DNA: TGCGCCAGCAGCCAAGGTACAGGACGAAGAGAGACCCAGTACTTC
J gene: TRBJ2-5
V gene: TRBV4-1
clone size: few
D gene: .
CDR3 length: 15

CDR3 protein: CSVEGDSSYEQYF
CDR3 DNA: TGCAGCGTTGAAGGGGACAGCTCCTACGAGCAGTACTTC
J gene: TRBJ2-7
V gene: TRBV29-1
clone size: few
D gene: TRBD1
CDR3 length: 13

CDR3 protein: CSASDSEHVYNEQFF
CDR3 DNA: TGCAGTGCTAGCGACAGCGAGCACGTCTACAATGAGCAGTTCTTC
J gene: TRBJ2-1
V gene: TRBV20-1
clone size: few
D gene: .
CDR3 length: 15

CDR3 protein: CASSYDSNQPQHF
CDR3 DNA: TGTGCCAGCAGTTACGATAGCAATCAGCCCCAGCATTTT
J gene: TRBJ1-5
V gene: TRBV6-5
clone size: .
D gene: .
CDR3 length: 13

CDR3 protein: CASSLGQVNSPLHF
CDR3 DNA: TGCGCCAGCAGCTTGGGACAGGTGAATTCACCCCTCCACTTT
J gene: TRBJ1-6
V gene: TRBV5-1
clone size: .
D gene: .
CDR3 length: 14

CDR3 protein: CASSSRWVEAFF
CDR3 DNA: TGTGCCAGCAGCTCTAGGTGGGTTGAAGCTTTCTTT
J gene: TRBJ1-1
V gene: TRBV7-9
clone size: many
D gene: .
CDR3 length: 12

CDR3 protein: CASSLAGYSNQPQHF
CDR3 DNA: TGCGCCAGCAGCTTGGCGGGTTATAGCAATCAGCCCCAGCATTTT
J gene: TRBJ1-5
V gene: TRBV5-1
clone size: .
D gene: .
CDR3 length: 15

CDR3 protein: CASKWRETYNSPLHF
CDR3 DNA: TGTGCCAGCAAGTGGAGGGAGACCTATAATTCACCCCTCCACTTT
J gene: TRBJ1-6
V gene: TRBV27
clone size: .
D gene: .
CDR3 length: 15

CDR3 protein: CAITQDGPYGYTF
CDR3 DNA: TGTGCCATCACTCAGGACGGCCCCTATGGCTACACCTTC
J gene: TRBJ1-2
V gene: TRBV10-3
clone size: .
D gene: .
CDR3 length: 13

CDR3 protein: CASSQVGAGPVLGTQYF
CDR3 DNA: TGCGCCAGCAGCCAAGTCGGTGCGGGCCCCGTCTTGGGTACGCAGTATTTT
J gene: TRBJ2-3
V gene: TRBV4-3
clone size: few
D gene: .
CDR3 length: 17

CDR3 protein: CASSRGLEQYF
CDR3 DNA: TGTGCCAGCAGCCGGGGGCTCGAGCAGTACTTC
J gene: TRBJ2-7
V gene: TRBV12-3/TRBV12-4
clone size: .
D gene: .
CDR3 length: 11

CDR3 protein: CSVAGVTDEQYF
CDR3 DNA: TGCAGCGTTGCTGGGGTTACCGACGAGCAGTACTTC
J gene: TRBJ2-7
V gene: TRBV29-1
clone size: few
D gene: .
CDR3 length: 12

CDR3 protein: CASSLGLAGGQETQYF
CDR3 DNA: TGCGCCAGCAGCTTGGGACTAGCGGGAGGGCAAGAGACCCAGTACTTC
J gene: TRBJ2-5
V gene: TRBV5-1
clone size: .
D gene: TRBD2
CDR3 length: 16

CDR3 protein: CASSLGGTGPSYEQYF
CDR3 DNA: TGTGCCAGCAGCTTAGGCGGGACAGGGCCCTCCTACGAGCAGTACTTC
J gene: TRBJ2-7
V gene: TRBV13
clone size: many
D gene: TRBD1
CDR3 length: 16

CDR3 protein: CASSPTLDTRGTEAFF
CDR3 DNA: TGTGCCAGCAGCCCGACCCTGGACACCCGGGGCACTGAAGCTTTCTTT
J gene: TRBJ1-1
V gene: TRBV7-9
clone size: few
D gene: .
CDR3 length: 16

CDR3 protein: CASSSQRGVNYGYTF
CDR3 DNA: TGTGCCAGCAGTTCTCAGAGAGGGGTAAACTATGGCTACACCTTC
J gene: TRBJ1-2
V gene: TRBV6-5
clone size: .
D gene: .
CDR3 length: 15

CDR3 protein: CASTKRGNQPQHF
CDR3 DNA: TGTGCCAGCACTAAGCGGGGCAATCAGCCCCAGCATTTT
J gene: TRBJ1-5
V gene: TRBV2
clone size: few
D gene: .
CDR3 length: 13

CDR3 protein: CASSLTGPSNTGELFF
CDR3 DNA: TGTGCCAGCAGCCTAACGGGACCCTCGAACACCGGGGAGCTGTTTTTT
J gene: TRBJ2-2
V gene: TRBV6-6
clone size: .
D gene: .
CDR3 length: 16

CDR3 protein: CASSQDAQDYEQYF
CDR3 DNA: TGTGCCAGCAGCCAAGATGCACAGGACTACGAGCAGTACTTC
J gene: TRBJ2-7
V gene: TRBV4-2
clone size: few
D gene: .
CDR3 length: 14

CDR3 protein: CASSFWESLEQYF
CDR3 DNA: TGTGCCAGCAGTTTTTGGGAATCGCTCGAGCAGTACTTC
J gene: TRBJ2-7
V gene: TRBV12-3/TRBV12-4
clone size: .
D gene: .
CDR3 length: 13

CDR3 protein: CASSQDRLGNQPQHF
CDR3 DNA: TGCGCCAGCAGCCAAGATCGACTGGGCAATCAGCCCCAGCATTTT
J gene: TRBJ1-5
V gene: TRBV4-1
clone size: many
D gene: .
CDR3 length: 15

CDR3 protein: CASSLAGFNQPQHF
CDR3 DNA: TGTGCCAGCAGTTTAGCAGGTTTCAATCAGCCCCAGCATTTT
J gene: TRBJ1-5
V gene: TRBV28
clone size: many
D gene: .
CDR3 length: 14

CDR3 protein: CASSPDSFGEKLFF
CDR3 DNA: TGTGCCAGCAGCCCCGACAGTTTCGGTGAAAAACTGTTTTTT
J gene: TRBJ1-4
V gene: TRBV12-3/TRBV12-4
clone size: many
D gene: .
CDR3 length: 14

CDR3 protein: CASRIRGEETQYF
CDR3 DNA: TGTGCCAGCAGAATCAGGGGTGAAGAGACCCAGTACTTC
J gene: TRBJ2-5
V gene: TRBV11-2
clone size: few
D gene: .
CDR3 length: 13

CDR3 protein: CASSPQIVAGVGETQYF
CDR3 DNA: TGTGCCAGCAGCCCACAGATAGTAGCGGGAGTGGGAGAGACCCAGTACTTC
J gene: TRBJ2-5
V gene: TRBV12-3/TRBV12-4
clone size: few
D gene: TRBD2
CDR3 length: 17

CDR3 protein: CASSLDRGNTEAFF
CDR3 DNA: TGTGCCAGCAGCTTGGACAGGGGGAACACTGAAGCTTTCTTT
J gene: TRBJ1-1
V gene: TRBV7-6
clone size: few
D gene: TRBD1
CDR3 length: 14

CDR3 protein: CASSLASGAKNIQYF
CDR3 DNA: TGTGCCAGCAGCTTGGCATCCGGAGCCAAAAACATTCAGTACTTC
J gene: TRBJ2-4
V gene: TRBV5-4
clone size: few
D gene: .
CDR3 length: 15

CDR3 protein: CASRLAQTMTRSRNEQFF
CDR3 DNA: TGTGCAAGTCGCTTAGCGCAGACTATGACCCGTTCACGTAATGAGCAGTTCTTC
J gene: TRBJ2-1
V gene: TRBV12-2
clone size: few
D gene: .
CDR3 length: 18

CDR3 protein: CSARADTGELFF
CDR3 DNA: TGCAGTGCTAGAGCCGACACCGGGGAGCTGTTTTTT
J gene: TRBJ2-2
V gene: TRBV20-1
clone size: .
D gene: .
CDR3 length: 12

CDR3 protein: CSAANMGQGGVLTF
CDR3 DNA: TGCAGTGCCGCTAATATGGGGCAAGGGGGCGTCCTGACTTTC
J gene: TRBJ2-6
V gene: TRBV20-1
clone size: few
D gene: .
CDR3 length: 14

CDR3 protein: CASSEVYGRIGAKNIQYF
CDR3 DNA: TGTGCCAGCAGTGAAGTATACGGCAGGATTGGAGCCAAAAACATTCAGTACTTC
J gene: TRBJ2-4
V gene: TRBV6-1
clone size: .
D gene: .
CDR3 length: 18

CDR3 protein: CASSENPGTSGYEQYF
CDR3 DNA: TGTGCCAGCAGTGAGAATCCCGGGACTAGCGGCTACGAGCAGTACTTC
J gene: TRBJ2-7
V gene: TRBV2
clone size: many
D gene: TRBD2
CDR3 length: 16

CDR3 protein: CASSQETPYGYTF
CDR3 DNA: TGTGCCAGCAGCCAAGAGACTCCGTATGGCTACACCTTC
J gene: TRBJ1-2
V gene: TRBV3-1
clone size: few
D gene: .
CDR3 length: 13

CDR3 protein: CASYSIRRGQRTF
CDR3 DNA: TGTGCCAGCTACTCAATCCGGCGGGGACAGCGAACCTTC
J gene: TRBJ1-2
V gene: TRBV28
clone size: .
D gene: TRBD1
CDR3 length: 13